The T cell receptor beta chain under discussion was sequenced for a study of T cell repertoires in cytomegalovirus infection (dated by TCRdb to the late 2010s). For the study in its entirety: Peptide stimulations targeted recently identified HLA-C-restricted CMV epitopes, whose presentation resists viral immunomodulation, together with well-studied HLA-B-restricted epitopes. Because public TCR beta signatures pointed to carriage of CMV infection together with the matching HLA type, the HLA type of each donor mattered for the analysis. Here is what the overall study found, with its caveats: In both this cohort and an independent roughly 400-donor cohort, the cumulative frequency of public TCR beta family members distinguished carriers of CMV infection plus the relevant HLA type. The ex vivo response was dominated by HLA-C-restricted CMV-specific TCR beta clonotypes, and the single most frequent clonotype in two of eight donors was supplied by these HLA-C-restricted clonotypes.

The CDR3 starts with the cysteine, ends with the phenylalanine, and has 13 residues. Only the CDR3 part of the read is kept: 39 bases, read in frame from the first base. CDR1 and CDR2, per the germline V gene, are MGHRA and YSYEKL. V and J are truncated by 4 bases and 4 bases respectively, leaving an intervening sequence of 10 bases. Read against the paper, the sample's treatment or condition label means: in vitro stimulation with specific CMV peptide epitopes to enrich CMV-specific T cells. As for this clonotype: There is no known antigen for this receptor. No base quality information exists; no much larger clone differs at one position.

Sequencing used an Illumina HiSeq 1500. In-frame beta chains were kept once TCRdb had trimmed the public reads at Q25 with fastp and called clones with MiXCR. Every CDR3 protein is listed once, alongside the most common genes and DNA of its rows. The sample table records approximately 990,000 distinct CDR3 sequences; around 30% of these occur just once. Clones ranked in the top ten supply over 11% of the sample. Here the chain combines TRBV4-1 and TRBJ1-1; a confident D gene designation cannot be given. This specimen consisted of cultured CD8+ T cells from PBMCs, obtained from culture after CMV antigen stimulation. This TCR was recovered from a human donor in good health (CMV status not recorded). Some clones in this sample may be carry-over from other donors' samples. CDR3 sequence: CASSRSRGTEAFF. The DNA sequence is TGCGCCAGCAGCCGCAGTCGGGGCACTGAAGCTTTCTTT.